This T cell receptor (beta chain) was sequenced during a study of blood T cell repertoires in COVID-19. Across the study: COVID-19 samples collected from the United States, Italy and Spain covered acute and convalescent phases. Sources were T cells, B-cell-depleted T cells, or PBMCs; the material itself was cDNA or gDNA.

Germline values: CDR1 KGHSH, CDR2 LQKENI. The CDR3 consists of 15 residues. The V and J ends lost 0 bases and 3 bases respectively, with 11 bases between them. Method: immunoSEQ multiplex PCR; TCRdb's copy keeps in-frame clones and lacks some. The sample records 100,000 to 150,000 clones, under 90% being singletons. This chain links TRBV18 with TRBJ2-5; a possible D gene is TRBD2 (6 bases). The sequence was collected from a woman between 65 and 79 years old with acute or convalescent COVID-19. The sample comprised peripheral blood. The CDR3, as DNA: TGTGCCAGCTCACCACCGGACTACTGGGAAGAGACCCAGTACTTC. Translation gives CASSPPDYWEETQYF.